This T cell receptor (beta chain) derives from a study of T cell repertoires and HLA-DP antigens (dated by TCRdb to between 2018 and 2020). Describing the broader study: The study used an in vitro model of CD4+ T cell alloreactivity in which transduced HeLa cells presented allogeneic HLA-DP. One alloantigen differed from self by one peptide-binding groove amino acid, whereas the other differed by ten, modelling structurally similar versus dissimilar alloantigens. The three donors were two male and one female, with ages ranging from the 18-to-29 to the 60-to-69 age band.

The investigation overall reported the following: Clones undetected before culture had an average cumulative frequency of 36.3% against one allele and about 51% against the other. Limitations included only a few donors, a non-physiological HeLa antigen-presenting system, and the use of total CD4+ responder cells. Separate analysis of naive and memory CD4+ repertoires was not performed.

In the case of this clone: No much larger clone is present one base from it, and per-base qualities are unavailable.

Compared with germline, V lacks 5 bases and J lacks 1 base; bases without a gene match: 3. The CDR3 runs 14 residues from the cysteine to the phenylalanine. The CDR3 DNA has 42 bases and is translated from base 1. CDR1 and CDR2, looked up from the germline V gene, are SGHTA and FQGTGA. The immunoSEQ multiplex PCR, with forward primers for 54 TRBV segments and reverse primers for 13 TRBJ segments, was used to amplify TCRB CDR3 regions. Survey resolution, with a target of around 63,000 T cell genomes, was used to sequence the cultured samples. Sequencing of the amplicons was done on an Illumina HiSeq System, giving 87 bp reads that spanned the CDR3. The authors' pipeline ran thus. Correction for PCR and sequencing errors was applied to reads, and CDR3 regions were defined through alignment to IMGT reference sequences. Synthetic template pools were used to estimate template counts and unique rearrangement counts. Clonality was calculated as 1 minus Pielou's evenness. The Daley-Smith estimator was used to estimate richness. Morisita's index served as the measure of repertoire overlap. Clones found in cultured samples but undetected in the pre-culture repertoire of the corresponding donor were defined as low-abundance clones. TCRdb retrieved this table from immuneACCESS and kept in-frame rearrangements only. Not all clones are present; in checked studies, unresolved V genes account for under half, and no reason is known for the remainder. V, J and clone size were drawn from that table, and D and trimming were deduced from the DNA. For this sample the table gives 1,200 or so clones, of which 70% were detected only once. Together, the top ten hold around half of the sample.

Following 15 days of expansion, the cultured CD4+ cells were restimulated for about 26 h using HeLa cells that expressed the same allogeneic DPB1. To serve as antigen-presenting cells, the HeLa stimulator cells were retrovirally transduced with HLA-DPA1/DPB1, HLA-DM, invariant chain and CD80. Magnetic bead negative selection was used to isolate untouched CD4+ T cells from Ficoll-separated PBMC, with an average purity of about 98%. CD4+ responders were cocultured with 100 Gy-irradiated HeLa cells at a 3:1 ratio in medium containing about 50 U/mL IL-2 and about 10% human AB serum. Untouched CD4+ T cells were isolated with magnetic beads from Ficoll-separated PBMC, and a purity of 95% to 98% was reached with negligible CD8+ contamination. Peripheral blood mononuclear cells were supplied by the buffy coats of a few healthy blood donors, who served as the study donors. All three donors were CMV seronegative. Genomic DNA was extracted with the DNeasy Blood & Tissue Kit.

The sequenced sample consisted of CD137- CD4+ T cells from cultured PBMCs. The receptor was derived from a man aged 60 to 69 in good health and CMV-seronegative. The chain was built from TRBV7-3 and TRBJ2-5; 8 bases in between match TRBD1. CDR3 loop: CASSPTGVQETQYF. The nucleotides are TGTGCCAGCAGCCCGACAGGGGTCCAAGAGACCCAGTACTTC.